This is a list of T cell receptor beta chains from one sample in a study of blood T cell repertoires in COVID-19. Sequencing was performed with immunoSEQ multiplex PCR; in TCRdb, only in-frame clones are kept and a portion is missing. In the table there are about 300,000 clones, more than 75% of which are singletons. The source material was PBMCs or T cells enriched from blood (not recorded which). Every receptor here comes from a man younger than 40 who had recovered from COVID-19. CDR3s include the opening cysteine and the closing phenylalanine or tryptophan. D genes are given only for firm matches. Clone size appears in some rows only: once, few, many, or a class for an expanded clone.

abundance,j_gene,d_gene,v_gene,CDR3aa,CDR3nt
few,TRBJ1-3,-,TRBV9,CASSSLTGPENTIYF,TGTGCCAGCAGCTCATTGACAGGTCCGGAAAACACCATATATTTT
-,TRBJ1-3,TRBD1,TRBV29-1,CSVNPPGQGAYGENTIYF,TGCAGCGTCAACCCTCCGGGACAGGGGGCCTATGGTGAAAACACCATATATTTT
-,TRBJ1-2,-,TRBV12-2,CASRSKLGGKTGEAFCYGYTF,TGTGCAAGTCGCTCCAAATTAGGGGGGAAGACAGGGGAGGCTTTTTGCTATGGCTACACCTTC
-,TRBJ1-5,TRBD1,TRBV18,CASSVDRVGNQPQHF,TGTGCCAGCTCAGTAGACAGGGTCGGCAATCAGCCCCAGCATTTT
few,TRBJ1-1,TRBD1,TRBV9,CASSVYSGGETEAFF,TGTGCCAGCAGCGTTTATTCAGGGGGAGAAACTGAAGCTTTCTTT
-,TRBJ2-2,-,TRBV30,CAWSAGVTTGELFF,TGTGCCTGGAGTGCGGGAGTAACCACCGGGGAGCTGTTTTTT
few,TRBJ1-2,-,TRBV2,CADGEGLTYGYTF,TGTGCCGATGGGGAGGGGCTCACCTATGGCTACACCTTC
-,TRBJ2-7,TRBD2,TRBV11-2,CASKRLAGKYEQYF,TGTGCCAGCAAACGACTAGCGGGGAAATACGAGCAGTACTTC
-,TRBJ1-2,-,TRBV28,CASGGASLEGSGVGGYTF,TGTGCCAGCGGGGGAGCTAGTTTAGAAGGCTCAGGGGTCGGCGGCTACACCTTC
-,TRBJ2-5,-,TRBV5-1,CASSLGTGTGETQYF,TGCGCCAGCAGCTTGGGAACGGGTACAGGGGAGACCCAGTACTTC
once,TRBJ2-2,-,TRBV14,CASRYQGRELFF,TGTGCCAGCAGATACCAGGGGAGGGAGCTGTTTTTT
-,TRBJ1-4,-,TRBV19,CASRSAGFTTNEKLFF,TGTGCCAGTAGATCAGCAGGCTTCACAACTAATGAAAAACTGTTTTTT
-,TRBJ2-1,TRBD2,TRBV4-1,CASSLGTIRASGYNEQFF,TGCGCCAGCAGCCTCGGGACTATCCGGGCGAGTGGTTACAATGAGCAGTTCTTC
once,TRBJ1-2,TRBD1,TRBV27,CASSSSIGQGYGYTF,TGTGCCAGCAGTTCCTCCATCGGACAGGGGTATGGCTACACCTTC
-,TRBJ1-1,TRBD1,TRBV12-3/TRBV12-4,CASSLAGGRAFF,TGTGCCAGCAGTTTGGCAGGGGGAAGAGCTTTCTTT
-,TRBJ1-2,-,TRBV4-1,CASSQETGRGHGYTF,TGCGCCAGCAGCCAGGAGACGGGGCGGGGTCATGGCTACACCTTC
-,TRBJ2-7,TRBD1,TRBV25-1,CATSPSDSGGDEQYF,TGTGCCACTTCCCCCTCGGACTCAGGGGGTGACGAGCAGTACTTC
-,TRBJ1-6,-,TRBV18,CASSPGLPTQGSPLHF,TGTGCCAGCTCTCCTGGTTTACCCACCCAGGGGTCACCCCTCCACTTT
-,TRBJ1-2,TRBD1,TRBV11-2,CASSSFLRDRVGGYTF,TGTGCCAGCAGCTCCTTTCTCCGGGACAGGGTAGGTGGCTACACCTTC
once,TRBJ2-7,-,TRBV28,CASLTRWRGSYEQYF,TGTGCCAGTCTGACTCGGTGGAGGGGAAGCTACGAGCAGTACTTC